The 29 T cell receptor beta chains in this list originate from one sample, sequenced in a study of blood T cells in healthy people across ages. The second PCR ran roughly 6 to 11 cycles with a sample-barcoded 5' primer and J-beta primers. Each CDR3 protein is one row after TCRdb ran MiXCR on the 5' RACE reads. The data hold 1.5 million to 2 million distinct CDR3 sequences, with less than 50% observed a single time. Sequenced: blood. The receptors shown here come from a woman aged 40 to 49 in good health.

In regard to this clonotype: Germline and junction disagree at one end, which may indicate a read error. This rearrangement joins TRBV20-1 to TRBJ2-7, with D tentatively TRBD1 or TRBD2 (5 bases each). The CDR3 loop spans 15 amino acids. Germline lookup yields CDR1 DFQATT and CDR2 SNEGSKA (reference sequence). The CDR3 DNA reads TGCAGTACTAGAGATTTGGCAGGGAAAGGCTACGGGCAGTACTTC. Encoded protein: CSTRDLAGKGYGQYF.

There are a few counts of this clonotype. The chain combines TRBV3-1 with TRBJ2-7; 7 bases are a match to TRBD1. The germline CDR1 and CDR2 sequences are LGHDT and YNNKEL (reference sequence). The CDR3 loop spans 12 amino acids. V dropped 7 bases and J dropped 3; count of bases not matched to a gene: 3. CDR3 amino acids: CASNHRGYEQYF. The DNA for the CDR3 is TGTGCCAGCAACCACAGGGGCTACGAGCAGTACTTC.

This chain connects TRBV7-9 to TRBJ2-1, with 7 bases aligning to TRBD2. Germline-derived CDR1 and CDR2 are SEHNR and FQNEAQ (reference sequence). The CDR3 runs to 14 residues. J lost 4 bases, V lost 5 bases, and 5 bases had no gene match. The CDR3 here is CASSVDGGYNEQFF. The CDR3 region has the DNA TGTGCCAGCAGCGTCGACGGGGGGTACAATGAGCAGTTCTTC.

This clonotype came up a few times. The V call is TRBV6-5, the J call TRBJ2-5; 7 bases fit TRBD1. This CDR3 comprises 16 residues. From germline, CDR1 is MNHEY and CDR2 SVGAGI. V shed 6 bases and J 6 bases; nucleotides not matched to a gene: 16. CDR3 sequence (DNA): TGTGCCAGCAGGTCCATCTCACAGGGGAATGAAAAGACCCAGTACTTC. Protein product: CASRSISQGNEKTQYF.

This chain uses TRBV7-8 with TRBJ2-5; a possible D gene is TRBD2 (5 bases). From germline, CDR1 is SGHVS and CDR2 FQNEAQ. The CDR3 totals 16 residues. The V end lost 5 bases, the J end lost 7 bases, and 23 bases lay between the germline ends. CDR3 region: CASSPPSSPVAGTQYF. CDR3 DNA sequence: TGTGCCAGCAGCCCACCCTCGAGCCCCGTCGCGGGGACCCAGTACTTC.

The rearrangement joins TRBV9 to TRBJ2-3; D perhaps matches TRBD1 (5 bases). CDR1 is SGDLS, CDR2 YYNGEE, per germline. The CDR3 has 15 amino acids. With 4 bases removed from V and 3 bases from J, the gap between germline ends came to 15 bases. In DNA, the CDR3 is TGTGCCAGCAGCCCAAACAGGCTTAGGACAGATACGCAGTATTTT. Translation: CASSPNRLRTDTQYF.

This rearrangement joins TRBV7-2 to TRBJ1-1; 8 nucleotides match TRBD1. V lost 3 bases, J lost 0 bases, and 3 bases stayed unmatched. The CDR3 is made up of 15 amino acids. Germline values: CDR1 SGHTA, CDR2 FQGNSA. The chain's CDR3 is CASSLGTGLNTEAFF. In DNA form, the CDR3 reads TGTGCCAGCAGCTTGGGGACAGGATTGAACACTGAAGCTTTCTTT.

With respect to this clonotype: At one end, the junction sequence differs from germline, possibly due to a read error. The chain employs TRBV7-2 and TRBJ2-4; 10 positions agree with TRBD1. The J call may not be correct, given that the DNA end is closer to TRBJ2-5. Germline-derived CDR1 and CDR2 are SGHTA and FQGNSA. The CDR3 totals 15 residues. CDR3 sequence (DNA): TGTGCCAACAGCTTTCGACAGGGGGCATGGGAGACCCAGTACTTC. The encoded protein is CANSFRQGAWETQYF.

The gene calls are TRBV20-1 and TRBJ1-1; no firm D call. The CDR3 is made up of 12 amino acids. V gave up 0 bases and J gave up 7 bases, with 9 bases separating them. The germline gives CDR1 DFQATT, CDR2 SNEGSKA (reference sequence). The CDR3 sequence: CSARETSIEAFF. As DNA, the CDR3 is TGCAGTGCTAGAGAAACCTCCATTGAAGCTTTCTTT.

V and J are TRBV27 and TRBJ2-4; no clear D gene. Germline V gene sequence: CDR1 MNHEY, CDR2 SMNVEV (reference sequence). The CDR3 runs 13 residues. Trimming cost V 3 bases and J 4 bases, with 7 bases left between them. DNA of the CDR3: TGTGCCAGCAGTTTTGGACGGAAAAACATTCAGTACTTC. It codes for CASSFGRKNIQYF.

This clonotype was seen more than once but under ten times. The chain carries TRBV28 and TRBJ2-1, with TRBD2 identical over 10 bases. Germline CDR1 reads MDHEN; CDR2 reads SYDVKM. V was pared by 6 bases and J by 6 bases, with 8 bases of the junction left unmatched. This CDR3 has 15 residues. The DNA for the CDR3 is TGTGCCAGCAGGTGGGGACTAGCGCGCACCAATGAGCAGTTCTTC. It is translated as CASRWGLARTNEQFF.

The genes are TRBV5-1 and TRBJ2-1, with 13 bases aligning to TRBD2. V trimming: 3 bases; J trimming: 1 base; junction bases outside the gene matches: 4. CDR1 is SGHRS, CDR2 YFSETQ, per germline. This CDR3 is built from 17 residues. The CDR3 DNA reads as TGCGCCAGCAGCTACCTGGGACTAGCGGGATCCTACAATGAGCAGTTCTTC. The encoded protein is CASSYLGLAGSYNEQFF.

The V call is TRBV4-2, the J call TRBJ1-2; D is perhaps TRBD1 (5 bases). The CDR3 spans 13 residues. CDR1 is LGHNA and CDR2 is YNFKEQ in the germline V gene. Trimming pared 4 bases from V and 7 bases from J, leaving 13 bases between. This chain's CDR3 is CASSPAGTFGYTF. Here the CDR3 DNA reads TGTGCCAGCAGCCCGGCCGGGACTTTTGGCTACACCTTC.

This clonotype occurred a few times. The chain has TRBV6-6 and TRBJ1-5; 7 bases are a match to TRBD1. The germline V gene encodes CDR1 MNHNY and CDR2 SVGAGI (reference sequence). With 2 bases clipped from V and 3 bases from J, the junction kept 4 bases outside the gene matches. The CDR3 extends over 15 amino acids. In DNA, the CDR3 is TGTGCCAGCAGTTACCCCGGGACAGTCAATCAGCCCCAGCATTTT. Translating it yields CASSYPGTVNQPQHF.

This chain joins TRBV5-6 and TRBJ2-5; 8 bases align to TRBD2. CDR1 and CDR2 from the germline V gene are SGHDT and YYEEEE. V lost 3 bases, J lost 0 bases, and 4 bases stayed unmatched. There are 15 residues in the CDR3. CDR3 in amino acids: CASSWSGGNQETQYF. CDR3 nucleotides: TGTGCCAGCAGCTGGTCGGGGGGGAACCAAGAGACCCAGTACTTC.

This clonotype has only a few counts. The chain links TRBV11-2 to TRBJ2-3; the D is unclear. Germline V gene data show CDR1 as SGHAT and CDR2 as FQNNGV. Trimming took off 1 base at V and 0 bases at J, with 11 bases between the two ends. The CDR3 runs 16 residues. The CDR3 reads CASSLATTPSTDTQYF. The CDR3, as DNA: TGTGCCAGCAGCTTAGCGACAACCCCGAGCACAGATACGCAGTATTTT.

The chain is built from TRBV20-1 and TRBJ1-5, with a tentative D call TRBD1 (5 bases). The CDR3 is 15 residues long. V lost 6 bases and J lost 0, with 15 bases in between. Germline CDR1 and CDR2: DFQATT and SNEGSKA (reference sequence). CDR3 residues: CSAINFGGSNQPQHF. DNA for the CDR3: TGCAGTGCCATCAATTTTGGGGGTAGCAATCAGCCCCAGCATTTT.

The chain combines TRBV9 with TRBJ1-2; D might be TRBD1 (6 bases). This CDR3 is 14 amino acids long. V lost 2 bases and J lost 3, with 11 bases in between. Germline loops: CDR1 SGDLS, CDR2 YYNGEE. The CDR3 nucleotides are TGTGCCAGCAGCGTTACAGGGTCGGACTATGGCTACACCTTC. This translates into CASSVTGSDYGYTF.

This chain uses TRBV18 with TRBJ1-6, with no clear D. Deletions cut 4 bases from V and 10 bases from J, with 14 bases between. Germline CDR1 reads KGHSH; CDR2 reads LQKENI. CDR3 size: 14 residues. CDR3 bases: TGTGCCAGCTCACTGAGTGGACCGTTCTCACCCCTCCACTTT. It yields the protein CASSLSGPFSPLHF.

This clonotype was observed once. V and J are TRBV3-1 and TRBJ1-1, with 9 bases identical to TRBD1. Per the germline V gene, CDR1 is LGHDT and CDR2 is YNNKEL (reference sequence). J gave up 1 base and V 5 bases, and 5 bases lay outside the gene matches. The CDR3 is 15 residues long. For the CDR3, the DNA is TGTGCCAGCAGCAATGGACAGGGGCCGAACACTGAAGCTTTCTTT. Amino acids: CASSNGQGPNTEAFF.

This clonotype was picked up a small number of times. The chain employs TRBV15 and TRBJ2-3, with D unclear. CDR3 size: 18 residues. Germline values: CDR1 LNHNV, CDR2 YYDKDF (reference sequence). The V and J ends lost 4 bases and 0 bases respectively, with 20 bases between them. In DNA form, the CDR3 reads TGTGCCACCAGCAAAGGCCTATTCTTAGCTTCTAGCACAGATACGCAGTATTTT. Protein sequence: CATSKGLFLASSTDTQYF.

The rearrangement links TRBV14 to TRBJ2-2, with D perhaps TRBD1 (5 bases). The V end lost 3 bases, the J end lost 3 bases, and 11 bases lay between the germline ends. CDR1 and CDR2 from the germline V gene are SGHDN and FVKESK. The length of the CDR3 is 15 residues. The CDR3 sequence is CASSHVTAHTGELFF. CDR3 DNA: TGTGCCAGCAGCCATGTGACAGCCCACACCGGGGAGCTGTTTTTT.

This clonotype was detected only a few times. V is TRBV4-1 and J is TRBJ2-7; D is uncertain. Germline values: CDR1 MGHRA, CDR2 YSYEKL. This CDR3 has 14 residues. Trimming removed 4 bases from V and 5 bases from J, with 15 bases in between. The CDR3 DNA reads TGCGCCAGCAGCCTTAAAAAGCCCGAGGACGAGCAGTACTTC. Translating gives CASSLKKPEDEQYF.

The rearrangement joins TRBV28 to TRBJ2-4; a weak D match, TRBD2 (6 bases). The V and J ends lost 10 bases and 13 bases respectively, with 14 bases between them. The germline CDR1 and CDR2 sequences are MDHEN and SYDVKM. The CDR3 covers 10 residues. CDR3 sequence: CATRGMQQYF. For the CDR3, the DNA is TGTGCCACCCGCGGGATGCAGCAGTACTTC.

This clonotype was seen only a few times. The V call is TRBV9, the J call TRBJ2-1, with TRBD1 matching over 7 bases. The junction had 13 bases not matched to a gene; V was cut back by 3 bases and J by 7 bases. Germline assignment: CDR1 SGDLS and CDR2 YYNGEE. CDR3 length: 16 residues. CDR3 coding DNA: TGTGCCAGCAGCGGACCTCGGGACAGTCAGGGGAATGAGCAGTTCTTC. Protein: CASSGPRDSQGNEQFF. The full variable domain, its missing parts supplied by reference TRBV9 and TRBJ2-1, is DSGVTQTPKHLITATGQRVTLRCSPRSGDLSVYWYQQSLDQGLQFLIQYYNGEERAKGNILERFSAQQFPDLHSELNLSSLELGDSALYFCASSGPRDSQGNEQFFGPGTRLTVL.

This clonotype was seen once. V and J are TRBV11-2 and TRBJ1-2, with a possible D match to TRBD1 (5 bases). This CDR3 is 15 amino acids long. Germline CDR1 reads SGHAT; CDR2 reads FQNNGV. V lost 2 bases to trimming and J lost 2 bases, with 12 bases between them. The CDR3 region has the DNA TGTGCCAGCAGCTTATTTGGTGCAGGGAACTATGGCTACACCTTC. This codes for CASSLFGAGNYGYTF.

The sample holds a few counts of this clonotype. J is TRBJ1-2 and V is TRBV6-2 or TRBV6-3; D is uncertain. The CDR3 extends over 17 amino acids. Germline CDR1 MNHEY, CDR2 SVGEGT. V was cut by 2 bases and J by 1 base, with 17 bases left in between. CDR3 in amino acids: CASSYPDSAALNYGYTF. In DNA, the CDR3 is TGTGCCAGCAGTTACCCCGATTCGGCAGCGCTTAACTATGGCTACACCTTC.

This clonotype was detected only a few times. The junction differs from germline at one of its ends, possibly a read error. The J gene is TRBJ2-7, the V gene TRBV6-1, with 8 bases matching TRBD1. This CDR3 spans 13 amino acids. Per the germline V gene, CDR1 is MNHNS and CDR2 is SASEGT. CDR3 nucleotides: TGCGCCAGCCTGGGGACAGGAAGCTACGAGCAGTACTTC. Translating it yields CASLGTGSYEQYF.

This clonotype was seen only a few times. This chain links TRBV12-3 or TRBV12-4 with TRBJ2-5; 9 bases match TRBD1. The CDR3 spans 15 residues. The J segment lost 3 bases and the V segment lost 3 bases, leaving 5 bases of the junction unmatched. The CDR3 region is CASSLTGQGKETQYF. In DNA, the CDR3 is TGTGCCAGCAGTTTGACGGGACAGGGAAAAGAGACCCAGTACTTC.